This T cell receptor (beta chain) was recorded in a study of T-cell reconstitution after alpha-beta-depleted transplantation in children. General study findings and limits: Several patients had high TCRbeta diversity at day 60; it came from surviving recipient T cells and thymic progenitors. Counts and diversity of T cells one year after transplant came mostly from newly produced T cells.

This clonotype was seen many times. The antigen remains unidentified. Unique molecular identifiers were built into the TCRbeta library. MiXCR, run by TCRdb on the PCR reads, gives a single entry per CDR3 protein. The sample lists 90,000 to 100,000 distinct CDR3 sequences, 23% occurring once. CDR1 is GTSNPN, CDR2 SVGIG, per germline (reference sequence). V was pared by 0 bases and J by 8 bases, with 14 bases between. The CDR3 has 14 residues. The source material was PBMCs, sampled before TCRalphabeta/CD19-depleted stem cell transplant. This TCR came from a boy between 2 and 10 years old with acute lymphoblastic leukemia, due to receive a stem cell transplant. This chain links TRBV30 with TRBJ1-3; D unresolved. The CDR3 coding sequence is TGTGCCTGGAGTGTACTGGGAAGGGCGGACACCATATATTTT. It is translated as CAWSVLGRADTIYF.